The rows below give T cell receptor beta chains drawn from one sample of a study of cytomegalovirus exposure and HLA in healthy donors. Profiled with immunoSEQ multiplex PCR; TCRdb holds only in-frame clones, not every one. The table has roughly 150,000 clones, 70% seen once. Sequenced material: PBMCs. The receptors originated from a woman aged 60-75 years in good health and CMV-seropositive. The CDR3 runs from the conserved cysteine through the conserved F or W. The D gene is left open where the match is weak. Clone size, where shown, is once, few, many, or a class for clones that have expanded.

clone_size	d_call	v_call	j_call	cdr3_nt	cdr3_aa
.	.	TRBV11-2	TRBJ2-1	TGTGCCAGCAGCGCAAGGCGGGGGCAAACCTACAATGAGCAGTTCTTC	CASSARRGQTYNEQFF
.	.	TRBV5-6	TRBJ1-1	TGTGCCAGCAGCTTAGGGTTCGGGGGAGACACTGAAGCTTTCTTT	CASSLGFGGDTEAFF
.	.	TRBV2	TRBJ1-1	TGTGCCAGCAGTGGTCGAGATCGGGTCACTGAAGCTTTCTTT	CASSGRDRVTEAFF
once	.	TRBV19	TRBJ1-2	TGTGCCAGTAGTATAGGGGCTGCTTATGGCTACACCTTC	CASSIGAAYGYTF
once	TRBD2	TRBV14	TRBJ2-2	TGTGCCAGCAGCCAATCCCGTGGAATAGCGGGAGGAACCGGGGAGCTGTTTTTT	CASSQSRGIAGGTGELFF
.	TRBD2	TRBV5-1	TRBJ2-7	TGCGCCAGCAGCTTGACTAGCGGGATCTACGAGCAGTACTTC	CASSLTSGIYEQYF
once	.	TRBV19	TRBJ1-1	TGTGCCAGTAGTATAGAGGGGGGGAGGACTGAAGCTTTCTTT	CASSIEGGRTEAFF
few	.	TRBV6-1	TRBJ2-1	TGTGCCAGCAGTGGCCTAGCGAGGGTGGGTGAGCAGTTCTTC	CASSGLARVGEQFF
.	TRBD1	TRBV7-6	TRBJ1-4	TGTGCCAGCAGCCAGGGACAGGGAGGAGAAAAACTGTTTTTT	CASSQGQGGEKLFF
few	.	TRBV6-1	TRBJ1-2	TGTGCCTGCGGGGACTTGGGGTATGGCTACACCTTC	CACGDLGYGYTF
.	TRBD1	TRBV6-5	TRBJ2-3	TGTGCCAGCAGTTACTCACAGGGGACAGATACGCAGTATTTT	CASSYSQGTDTQYF
few	TRBD1	TRBV19	TRBJ1-2	TGTGCCAGCAACGAGGACAGGGGGAGGGGCGGCTACACCTTC	CASNEDRGRGGYTF
.	TRBD1	TRBV7-9	TRBJ1-4	TGTGCCAGCAGCTTAACCGGGACAGGGATGACTAATGAAAAACTGTTTTTT	CASSLTGTGMTNEKLFF
.	.	TRBV9	TRBJ2-1	TGTGCCAGCAGCGTATTAGCCCGCAATGAGCAGTTCTTC	CASSVLARNEQFF
.	.	TRBV28	TRBJ2-7	TGTGCCAGCAGTTCTTACTACAGGTCTAGGTCCTACGAGCAGTACTTC	CASSSYYRSRSYEQYF
.	.	TRBV25-1	TRBJ2-3	TGTGCCAGCAGTGAATGGTCAGAGGGGGACCCAGATACGCAGTATTTT	CASSEWSEGDPDTQYF
.	.	TRBV2	TRBJ1-2	TGTGCCAGCAGCCTAGGAGGGGTCCGTGGCTACACCTTC	CASSLGGVRGYTF
.	.	TRBV9	TRBJ2-1	TGTGCCAGCAGCGTAGCCGGAGGTAGACCGTTCTTC	CASSVAGGRPFF
once	TRBD2	TRBV9	TRBJ2-3	TGTGCCAGCAGCGCACTAGCGGGAGGCGGCACAGATACGCAGTATTTT	CASSALAGGGTDTQYF
.	.	TRBV5-5	TRBJ1-1	TGTGCCAGCAGCTTTTACTCCCGGGACACTGAAGCTTTCTTT	CASSFYSRDTEAFF
.	TRBD1	TRBV4-1	TRBJ1-3	TGCGCCAGCAGCCAAGATACCATGCAGGGGGAAGCTGGAAACACCATATATTTT	CASSQDTMQGEAGNTIYF
.	TRBD2	TRBV5-1	TRBJ2-2	TGCGCCAGCAAGGCTGTGGGGGGGAGCCGCGGGGAGCTGTTTTTT	CASKAVGGSRGELFF
.	.	TRBV18	TRBJ1-2	TGTGCCAGCTCACCCGAGTTAGCTAACTATGGCTACACCTTC	CASSPELANYGYTF
.	TRBD1	TRBV5-8	TRBJ2-1	TGTGCCAGCAGCTTCAGACAGGGGGGTTCCTACAATGAGCAGTTCTTC	CASSFRQGGSYNEQFF
.	.	TRBV6-6	TRBJ2-7	TGTGCCAGCAGCCAACTCTGGAGGGACGAGCAGTACTTC	CASSQLWRDEQYF
once	TRBD2	TRBV10-3	TRBJ2-1	TGTGCCATCACACTAGCGGGAACGGATGAGCAGTTCTTC	CAITLAGTDEQFF
few	.	TRBV7-9	TRBJ1-1	TGTGCCAGCAGCCCTTTGTCCGGTAAAGAGGCTTTCTTT	CASSPLSGKEAFF
.	.	TRBV5-1	TRBJ2-3	TGCGCCAGCAGCTTGGGGCGGGCCAGCACAGATACGCAGTATTTT	CASSLGRASTDTQYF
.	.	TRBV28	TRBJ2-6	TGTGCCAGCACCCCGAGCGCAGGGAGGTTCTCTGGGGCCAACGTCCTGACTTTC	CASTPSAGRFSGANVLTF
.	TRBD2	TRBV7-7	TRBJ2-3	TGTGCTAGCAGCCAACTAGCGGGAGGAATAGATACGCAGTATTTT	CASSQLAGGIDTQYF
.	TRBD1	TRBV28	TRBJ1-5	TGTGCCACTCAGGGGGCTGGGTTCAATCAGCCCCAGCATTTT	CATQGAGFNQPQHF
.	TRBD2	TRBV6-1	TRBJ2-5	TGTGCCAGCAGTGAGTACCTAGCGGGAGGACGAGGAGAGACCCAGTACTTC	CASSEYLAGGRGETQYF
.	.	TRBV28	TRBJ1-5	TGTGCCAGCGCGAAGACAGGAATCAATCAGCCCCAGCATTTT	CASAKTGINQPQHF
.	.	TRBV7-9	TRBJ2-3	TGTGCCAGCAGCTCCTCGCGAGCCACAGATACGCAGTATTTT	CASSSSRATDTQYF
.	.	TRBV6-6	TRBJ1-1	TGTGCCAGCAAGGACCAGGGGAATCTAGGAGCTTTCTTT	CASKDQGNLGAFF
.	.	TRBV28	TRBJ2-7	TGTGCCAGCAGTTTAAAGACATCGGACAGTGGCGAGCAGTACTTC	CASSLKTSDSGEQYF
.	.	TRBV5-1	TRBJ1-1	TGCGCCAGCAGCTTGATTACAGGGACTGAAGCTTTCTTT	CASSLITGTEAFF
.	.	TRBV4-2	TRBJ2-2	TGTGCCAGCAGCCAAGGGGGACTTCGCGCCGGGGAGCTGTTTTTT	CASSQGGLRAGELFF
once	TRBD1	TRBV6-1	TRBJ1-2	TGTGCCAGCACCCCTGGGACAGCCGGCGGCTACACCTTC	CASTPGTAGGYTF
.	.	TRBV7-9	TRBJ1-1	TGTGCCAGCAGCCCACATGGCACTGAAGCTTTCTTT	CASSPHGTEAFF
few	.	TRBV27	TRBJ1-1	TGTGCCAGCAGTTTATCGGGAAGTGGAACAGGGTATAGGTCGGCTTTCTTT	CASSLSGSGTGYRSAFF
.	.	TRBV30	TRBJ1-4	TGTGCCCAGTCCGACAGCCGTGGCGAAAAACTGTTTTTT	CAQSDSRGEKLFF
.	TRBD1	TRBV28	TRBJ2-7	TGTGCCAGCAGCCTAAGGACAGGGGTTGTAAACGAGCAGTACTTC	CASSLRTGVVNEQYF
few	.	TRBV7-9	TRBJ1-1	TGTGCCAGCAGCTTAGGGCGGGGGGCTTACACTGAAGCTTTCTTT	CASSLGRGAYTEAFF
.	.	TRBV5-1	TRBJ1-1	TGCGCCAGCAGCTTGTTGCGCTCTCAGAACACTGAAGCTTTCTTT	CASSLLRSQNTEAFF
.	TRBD1	TRBV7-3	TRBJ1-1	TGTGCCAGCAGCTCTCAGGGGGCAGGTGAAGCTTTCTTT	CASSSQGAGEAFF
.	TRBD2	TRBV5-4	TRBJ2-3	TGTGCCAGCAGCCCAGGACTAGCGGGTATATCGGATACGCAGTATTTT	CASSPGLAGISDTQYF
once	TRBD1	TRBV13	TRBJ1-1	TGTGCCAGCAGCTTAGGCGACAGGGCGAACACTGAAGCTTTCTTT	CASSLGDRANTEAFF
once	TRBD2	TRBV7-2	TRBJ2-7	TGTGCCAGCAGCTTGATAGCGGGAGTTTACCACGAGCAGTACTTC	CASSLIAGVYHEQYF
.	TRBD2	TRBV2	TRBJ2-2	TGTGCCAGCACAGACAGCGGGATGGCCGGGGAGCTGTTTTTT	CASTDSGMAGELFF
.	TRBD2	TRBV5-1	TRBJ2-2	TGCGCCAGCAGTTCCGGACTAGCAAACACCGGGGAGCTGTTTTTT	CASSSGLANTGELFF
.	TRBD1	TRBV5-1	TRBJ1-1	TGCGCCAGCAGCTCGACGGGACAGGGGCGGACTGAAGCTTTCTTT	CASSSTGQGRTEAFF
.	TRBD1	TRBV27	TRBJ1-2	TGTGCCAGCAGTTTATTGGGCTCTACAGGGGCAAATGGCTACACCTTC	CASSLLGSTGANGYTF
few	.	TRBV28	TRBJ1-2	TGTGCCAGCAGTATCAATACCGGGGGCTACACCTTC	CASSINTGGYTF